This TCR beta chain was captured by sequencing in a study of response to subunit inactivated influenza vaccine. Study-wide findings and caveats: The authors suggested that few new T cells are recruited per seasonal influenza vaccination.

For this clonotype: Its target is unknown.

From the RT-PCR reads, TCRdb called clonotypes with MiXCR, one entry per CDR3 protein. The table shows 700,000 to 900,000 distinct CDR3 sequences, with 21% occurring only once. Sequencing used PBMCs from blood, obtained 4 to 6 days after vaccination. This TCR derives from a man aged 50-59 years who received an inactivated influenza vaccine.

The CDR3 region is CSAPGTSIYNEQFF. The DNA for the CDR3 is TGCAGTGCCCCGGGGACTAGCATCTACAATGAGCAGTTCTTC. This sequence joins TRBV20-1 and TRBJ2-1; 9 bases map to TRBD2. Unmatched junction bases numbered 6, after V lost 6 bases and J lost 3 bases. The length of the CDR3 is 14 residues. Germline CDR1 and CDR2: DFQATT and SNEGSKA (reference sequence).